Sequencing of this T cell receptor beta chain was carried out in a study of regulatory T cells in long-lasting Graves disease. At the level of the study: Newly diagnosed Graves' patients had under 3 months of antithyroid drugs.

Time point specified: newly diagnosed GD, antithyroid drugs for less than 3 months. The TCR library was made from RNA that had been extracted from PBMCs in TRIzol. In this cohort, patients came from an endocrinology department located in Xi'an, China. The CDR3 has 14 amino acids. Germline loops: CDR1 MDHEN, CDR2 SYDVKM. Trimming took off 5 bases at V and 7 bases at J, with 17 bases between the two ends. Arm-PCR of CDR3 regions with iRepertoire HTBI primers generated TCR beta libraries. TCRdb recomputed calls from the multiplex PCR reads with MiXCR, one row per CDR3 protein. Here the sample spans a few hundred thousand distinct CDR3 sequences, around 17% being singletons. The data were also submitted as part of a second study, on T cells in Graves' hyperthyroidism and ophthalmopathy.

The source was peripheral blood mononuclear cells (PBMCs), collected at new diagnosis, from a patient treated with antithyroid drugs. This receptor was identified in a man aged 35 to 55 with Graves disease. The V gene is TRBV28, the J gene TRBJ1-1; maybe TRBD1 (6 bases). CDR3 nucleotides: TGTGCCAGCAGTACGACCGGGACAATGGGTGAAGCTTTCTTT. Translated, it gives CASSTTGTMGEAFF. The full variable domain, rest sourced from reference TRBV28 and TRBJ1-1, is DVKVTQSSRYLVKRTGEKVFLECVQDMDHENMFWYRQDPGLGLRLIYFSYDVKMKEKGDIPEGYSVSREKKERFSLILESASTNQTSMYLCASSTTGTMGEAFFGQGTRLTVV.